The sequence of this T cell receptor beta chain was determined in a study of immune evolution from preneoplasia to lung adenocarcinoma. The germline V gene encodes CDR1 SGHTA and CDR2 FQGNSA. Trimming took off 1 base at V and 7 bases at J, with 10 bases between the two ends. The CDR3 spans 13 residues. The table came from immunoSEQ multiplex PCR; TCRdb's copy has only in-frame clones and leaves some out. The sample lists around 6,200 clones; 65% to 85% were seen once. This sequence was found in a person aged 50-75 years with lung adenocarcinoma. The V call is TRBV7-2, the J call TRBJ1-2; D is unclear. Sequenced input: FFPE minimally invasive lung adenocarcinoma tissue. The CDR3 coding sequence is TGTGCCAGCAGCTTAGATGGGTGGTCTGGCTACACCTTC. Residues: CASSLDGWSGYTF.